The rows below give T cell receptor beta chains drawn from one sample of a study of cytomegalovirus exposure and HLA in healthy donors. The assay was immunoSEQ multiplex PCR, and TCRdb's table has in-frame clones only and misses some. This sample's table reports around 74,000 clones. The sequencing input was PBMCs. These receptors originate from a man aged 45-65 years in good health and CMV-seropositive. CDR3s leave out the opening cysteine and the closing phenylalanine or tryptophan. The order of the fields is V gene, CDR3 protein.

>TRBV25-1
ASSGTGGKSEAF
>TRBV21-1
ASRTPSGRRGETQY
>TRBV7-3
ASSLTGGSGNTIY
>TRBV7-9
ASSPPVYTIY
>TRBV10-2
ASKDREVGEAF
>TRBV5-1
ASSLSMGSHNEKLF
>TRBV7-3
ASSLGAVPLAETQY
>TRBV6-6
AIEEGGANGYT
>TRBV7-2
ASSSQPGYGYT
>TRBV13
ASSLAGARYEKLF
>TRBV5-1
ASSLIASSGRADTQY
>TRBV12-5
ASGVVLGLAVYNEQF
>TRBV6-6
ASSLRTSGDTQY
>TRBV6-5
ASSYPSGGADGELF
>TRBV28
ASSVAGYYEQY
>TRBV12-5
ASVSFYNEQF
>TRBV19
AVSKLEGLAVSTDTQY
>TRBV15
ATSTGGSGANVLT
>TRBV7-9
ASSLADAPGF
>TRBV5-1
ASSLSGQGISDTQY
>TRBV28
ASTTLGGANTEAF
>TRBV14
ASSQVIRTSGGADEQV
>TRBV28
ASSLAGKQPQH
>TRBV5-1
ASSLSGTGGSEGGYT
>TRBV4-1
ASSQISDTQY
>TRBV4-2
ASSQGQPPEPQH
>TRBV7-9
ASSSPSTVMRPGANVLT
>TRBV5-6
ASSQGQGDTGELF
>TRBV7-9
ASTLDFSGSGTDTQY
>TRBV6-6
ASSYQGWFNSPLH
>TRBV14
ASSPTRLNTEAF
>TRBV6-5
ASSPEAGGYT
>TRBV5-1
ASSSLGGQEQF
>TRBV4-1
ASSQDNEAGQY
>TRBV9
ASSRGGQGGEAF
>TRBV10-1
ASRKARHYNEQF